The 5 T cell receptor beta chains below all came from one sample that was sequenced in a study of CD8+ T cells in alopecia areata. Extracted RNA was reverse transcribed, and the resulting cDNA served as sequencing template. Libraries were prepared by immunoSEQ multiplex PCR; TCRdb keeps only in-frame clonotypes and omits some of them. The sample includes about 150,000 clones, about 50% of them seen just once. The source material was CD8+ T cells sorted from blood, sampled at week 0. Every receptor here comes from a human donor with alopecia areata.

The chain carries TRBV29-1 and TRBJ2-5, with 14 nucleotides matching TRBD2. Looked up from germline, CDR1 is SQVTM and CDR2 is ANQGSEA. The CDR3 runs to 14 residues. V lost 6 bases to trimming and J lost 5 bases; unmatched junction nucleotides: 5. DNA of the CDR3: TGCAGCGTGACCGGACTAGCGGGGGGTGAGACCCAGTACTTC. This translates into CSVTGLAGGETQYF.

The DNA of the CDR3 is TGTGCCAGCAGCTCAGGGACTAGCGGGGGGGCCCGAGAGACCCAGTACTTC. It encodes CASSSGTSGGARETQYF. J is TRBJ2-5 and V is TRBV9; 16 bases agree with TRBD2. The CDR3 is 17 residues long. With V trimmed by 4 bases and J by 4 bases, 7 bases remained unmatched. Looked up from germline, CDR1 is SGDLS and CDR2 is YYNGEE.

V is TRBV11-3 and J is TRBJ2-3; TRBD1 matches at 8 bases. V dropped 5 bases and J dropped 2; count of bases not matched to a gene: 9. This CDR3 region has 16 residues. CDR1 is SGHNT, CDR2 YENEEA, per germline. The DNA of the CDR3 is TGTGCCAGCAGCGCCGGACAGGGCCTTTACACAGATACGCAGTATTTT. Its translation is CASSAGQGLYTDTQYF.

The J gene is TRBJ1-2, the V gene TRBV6-5; D is undetermined. Germline-derived CDR1 and CDR2 are MNHEY and SVGAGI. The CDR3 covers 14 residues. V was trimmed by 0 bases and J by 5 bases, leaving 10 bases between them. CDR3 coding DNA: TGTGCCAGCAGTTACTCTGTTGACCCTTATGGCTACACCTTC. Residues: CASSYSVDPYGYTF.

The chain employs TRBV27 and TRBJ2-1; D possibly corresponds to TRBD1 (6 bases). This CDR3 contains 16 residues. Germline values: CDR1 MNHEY, CDR2 SMNVEV (reference sequence). Trimming stripped 3 bases from V and 2 bases from J, with 14 bases between. CDR3 amino acids: CASSFRQVTPYNEQFF. CDR3 nucleotide sequence: TGTGCCAGCAGTTTCAGACAGGTCACCCCCTACAATGAGCAGTTCTTC.